Listed below are T cell receptor beta chains from one sample, sequenced in a study of blood T cell repertoires in COVID-19. Clones were read by immunoSEQ multiplex PCR, and TCRdb kept only the in-frame ones, dropping some. The sample lists more than 250,000 clones; about 87% were seen once. The sample was PBMCs or T cells enriched from blood (not recorded which). These receptors were collected from a woman aged 30 to 39 who had recovered from COVID-19. The CDR3 runs from the conserved cysteine through the conserved F or W. Fields, in order: clone size, J gene, V gene, CDR3 length, D gene, CDR3 protein, CDR3 DNA. A D gene is named only where the DNA matches it firmly. Clone size is stated in some rows and not others, as once, few, many or a class when expanded.

clone_size: few
j_call: TRBJ2-3
v_call: TRBV19
cdr3_length: 11
d_call: -
cdr3_aa: CASSVADTQYF
cdr3_nt: TGTGCCAGTAGTGTCGCAGATACGCAGTATTTT

clone_size: -
j_call: TRBJ2-1
v_call: TRBV15
cdr3_length: 14
d_call: TRBD2
cdr3_aa: CAASVRGVYNEQFF
cdr3_nt: TGTGCCGCCTCGGTGCGGGGGGTCTACAATGAGCAGTTCTTC

clone_size: -
j_call: TRBJ2-3
v_call: TRBV4-3
cdr3_length: 16
d_call: TRBD2
cdr3_aa: CASSYLAGGSTDTQYF
cdr3_nt: TGCGCCAGCAGCTACTTAGCGGGGGGAAGCACAGATACGCAGTATTTT

clone_size: -
j_call: TRBJ2-1
v_call: TRBV5-1
cdr3_length: 12
d_call: -
cdr3_aa: CASRAPSYEQFF
cdr3_nt: TGCGCCAGCAGGGCCCCTAGCTATGAGCAGTTCTTC

clone_size: few
j_call: TRBJ1-6
v_call: TRBV28
cdr3_length: 11
d_call: -
cdr3_aa: CASGDNSPLHF
cdr3_nt: TGTGCCAGCGGAGATAATTCACCCCTCCACTTT

clone_size: -
j_call: TRBJ1-1
v_call: TRBV12-5
cdr3_length: 16
d_call: TRBD1
cdr3_aa: CASGLAGTGENTEAFF
cdr3_nt: TGTGCTAGTGGTTTGGCAGGGACAGGAGAAAACACTGAAGCTTTCTTT

clone_size: -
j_call: TRBJ2-5
v_call: TRBV10-3
cdr3_length: 15
d_call: TRBD1
cdr3_aa: CAIKSHRGAGETQYF
cdr3_nt: TGTGCCATCAAAAGCCACAGGGGGGCGGGAGAGACCCAGTACTTC

clone_size: few
j_call: TRBJ1-4
v_call: TRBV28
cdr3_length: 15
d_call: -
cdr3_aa: CASISQGRGDEKLFF
cdr3_nt: TGTGCCAGCATCTCTCAGGGGCGCGGCGATGAAAAACTGTTTTTT

clone_size: -
j_call: TRBJ2-2
v_call: TRBV24-1
cdr3_length: 16
d_call: TRBD1
cdr3_aa: CATSEPGQGRTGELFF
cdr3_nt: TGTGCCACCAGTGAACCGGGACAGGGGAGGACCGGGGAGCTGTTTTTT

clone_size: few
j_call: TRBJ1-5
v_call: TRBV6-5
cdr3_length: 14
d_call: -
cdr3_aa: CASSYFRGGQPQHF
cdr3_nt: TGTGCCAGCAGTTACTTCAGGGGTGGTCAGCCCCAGCATTTT

clone_size: -
j_call: TRBJ1-5
v_call: TRBV20-1
cdr3_length: 13
d_call: -
cdr3_aa: CSAGGGTNQPQHF
cdr3_nt: TGCAGTGCTGGTGGGGGGACTAATCAGCCCCAGCATTTT

clone_size: -
j_call: TRBJ1-6
v_call: TRBV19
cdr3_length: 16
d_call: -
cdr3_aa: CASSSERDMLNSPLHF
cdr3_nt: TGTGCCAGTAGTTCCGAACGGGACATGCTTAATTCACCCCTCCACTTT

clone_size: few
j_call: TRBJ1-2
v_call: TRBV3-1/TRBV3-2
cdr3_length: 14
d_call: -
cdr3_aa: CASTRNGDFYGYTF
cdr3_nt: TGTGCCAGCACCAGAAACGGGGATTTCTATGGCTACACCTTC

clone_size: -
j_call: TRBJ2-7
v_call: TRBV4-3
cdr3_length: 17
d_call: TRBD2
cdr3_aa: CASSQVALAGGRYEQYF
cdr3_nt: TGCGCCAGCAGCCAAGTCGCCCTCGCGGGGGGGCGGTACGAGCAGTACTTC

clone_size: -
j_call: TRBJ2-5
v_call: TRBV5-5
cdr3_length: 17
d_call: TRBD2
cdr3_aa: CASSTPGLAGNQETQYF
cdr3_nt: TGTGCCAGCAGCACACCGGGACTAGCGGGGAACCAAGAGACCCAGTACTTC

clone_size: -
j_call: TRBJ1-2
v_call: TRBV19
cdr3_length: 14
d_call: -
cdr3_aa: CASSIVGPDYGYTF
cdr3_nt: TGTGCCAGTAGTATTGTGGGGCCGGACTATGGCTACACCTTC

clone_size: few
j_call: TRBJ1-1
v_call: TRBV14
cdr3_length: 15
d_call: TRBD1
cdr3_aa: CASSFRQGWNTEAFF
cdr3_nt: TGTGCCAGCAGCTTCCGACAGGGCTGGAACACTGAAGCTTTCTTT

clone_size: -
j_call: TRBJ1-1
v_call: TRBV5-5
cdr3_length: 14
d_call: TRBD1
cdr3_aa: CASSLPQGAEEAFF
cdr3_nt: TGTGCCAGCAGCCTCCCCCAGGGGGCGGAGGAAGCTTTCTTT

clone_size: -
j_call: TRBJ1-1
v_call: TRBV14
cdr3_length: 15
d_call: -
cdr3_aa: CASSPLGEGHTEAFF
cdr3_nt: TGTGCCAGCAGCCCTCTGGGGGAGGGTCACACTGAAGCTTTCTTT

clone_size: -
j_call: TRBJ1-1
v_call: TRBV28
cdr3_length: 12
d_call: -
cdr3_aa: CASSLSERRAFF
cdr3_nt: TGTGCCAGCAGTTTGAGTGAACGTCGGGCTTTCTTT

clone_size: -
j_call: TRBJ1-5
v_call: TRBV4-2
cdr3_length: 21
d_call: -
cdr3_aa: CASSQESAFSGVPGFNQPQHF
cdr3_nt: TGTGCCAGCAGCCAAGAGTCAGCGTTTAGTGGGGTTCCGGGGTTCAATCAGCCCCAGCATTTT

clone_size: -
j_call: TRBJ1-2
v_call: TRBV27
cdr3_length: 13
d_call: -
cdr3_aa: CASSLYMGHGYTF
cdr3_nt: TGTGCCAGCAGTTTATATATGGGGCATGGCTACACCTTC

clone_size: -
j_call: TRBJ1-4
v_call: TRBV2
cdr3_length: 13
d_call: -
cdr3_aa: CASRPKGEGKLFF
cdr3_nt: TGTGCCAGCAGACCCAAGGGGGAGGGAAAACTGTTTTTT

clone_size: -
j_call: TRBJ2-2
v_call: TRBV7-2
cdr3_length: 16
d_call: TRBD1
cdr3_aa: CASILQGATNTGELFF
cdr3_nt: TGTGCCAGCATCCTACAGGGGGCTACGAACACCGGGGAGCTGTTTTTT

clone_size: -
j_call: TRBJ2-4
v_call: TRBV28
cdr3_length: 16
d_call: -
cdr3_aa: CASSYTGSVAKNIQYF
cdr3_nt: TGTGCCAGCAGTTACACCGGGAGCGTAGCCAAAAACATTCAGTACTTC

clone_size: -
j_call: TRBJ2-1
v_call: TRBV19
cdr3_length: 16
d_call: TRBD2
cdr3_aa: CASSTLAGELLNEQFF
cdr3_nt: TGTGCCAGTAGTACACTAGCGGGAGAATTACTGAATGAGCAGTTCTTC